This section outlines one TCR beta chain sequence together with its context. The repertoire was sequenced with immunoSEQ multiplex PCR; TCRdb's copy has only in-frame clones and lacks some. The top ten hold approximately 0.13% of the sample, which has more than 2 million clones, 90% to 96% seen once. This entry belongs to a study of shared clonotypes between healthy human individuals. J gave up 7 bases and V 0 bases, and 9 bases lay outside the gene matches. This CDR3 has 17 residues. Germline CDR1 ENHRY, CDR2 SYGVKD. The sequenced material came from naive CD4+ T cells sorted from blood. Noted subset: CD45RA+ positively selected. The chain links TRBV10-3 to TRBJ1-5, with 10 bases fitting TRBD1. The receptor comes from a man aged 18 to 30 in good health. The CDR3 loop reads CAISESPTGTGAQPQHF. The CDR3 DNA reads as TGTGCCATCAGTGAGTCTCCGACCGGGACAGGGGCCCAGCCCCAGCATTTT.